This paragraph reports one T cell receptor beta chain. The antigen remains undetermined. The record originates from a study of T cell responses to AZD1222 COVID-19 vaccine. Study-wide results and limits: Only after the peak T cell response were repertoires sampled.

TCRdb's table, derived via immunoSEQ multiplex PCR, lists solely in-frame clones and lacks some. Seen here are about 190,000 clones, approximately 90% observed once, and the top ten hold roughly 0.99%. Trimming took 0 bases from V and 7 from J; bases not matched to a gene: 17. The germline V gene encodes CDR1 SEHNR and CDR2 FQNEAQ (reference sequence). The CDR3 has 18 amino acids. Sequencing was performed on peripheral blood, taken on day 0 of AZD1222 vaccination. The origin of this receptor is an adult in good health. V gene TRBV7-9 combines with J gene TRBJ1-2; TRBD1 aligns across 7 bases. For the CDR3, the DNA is TGTGCCAGCAGCTTAGCGCCGGGGGGGACAGACATTATATTTGGCTACACCTTC. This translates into CASSLAPGGTDIIFGYTF.